The sequence of this T cell receptor (beta chain) was determined in a study of beta chain features in type 1 diabetes. Every isolated RNA sample was fully reverse transcribed, so sequencing captured expressed TCRB transcripts. Libraries were prepared by immunoSEQ multiplex PCR; TCRdb keeps only in-frame clonotypes and omits some of them. Here the sample spans 150,000 to 180,000 clones, more than 9.5% being singletons. Per the germline V gene, CDR1 is LGHNT and CDR2 is FRNRAP. The V end lost 5 bases, the J end lost 7 bases, and 14 bases lay between the germline ends. The CDR3 covers 13 residues. In its sample, this clone was seen once.

Sequencing used central memory CD4+ T cells from blood. The chain couples TRBV12-5 to TRBJ2-5, with D unresolved. This sequence originates from a man aged 18 to 30 in good health. The CDR3 reads CASGLDGMGTQYF. The CDR3 nucleotides are TGTGCTAGTGGTCTGGATGGGATGGGGACCCAGTACTTC.